These 5 T cell receptor beta chains share one sample of origin, sequenced in a study of T cell responses to AZD1222 COVID-19 vaccine. Sequencing used immunoSEQ multiplex PCR; TCRdb keeps in-frame clones, though not all of them. The sample consists of 170,000 or so clones, 90% of them appearing once. The sample in question was peripheral blood, obtained on day 0 of AZD1222 vaccination. These receptors originate from an adult in good health.

A single count supports this clone. The CDR3 coding sequence is TGTGCCAGCAGCCAAGATCCAGCCCGGTACACTGAAGCTTTCTTT. Translating gives CASSQDPARYTEAFF. This chain joins TRBV3-1 (or the pseudogene TRBV3-2) and TRBJ1-1, with D unresolved. V was trimmed by 0 bases and J by 3 bases, leaving 11 bases between them. From germline, CDR1 is LGHDT and CDR2 YNNKEL (reference sequence). The CDR3 is 15 residues long.

The chain employs TRBV12-3 or TRBV12-4 and TRBJ2-7; the D is unclear. This CDR3 region has 11 residues. V was shortened by 3 bases and J by 7 bases, with 7 bases between the two germline ends. Here the CDR3 DNA reads TGTGCCAGCAGTTTTGGACCGGAGCAGTACTTC. As protein: CASSFGPEQYF.

The chain is built from TRBV20-1 and TRBJ1-3; D ambiguous. Trimming took 5 bases from V and 0 from J, leaving 2 bases between them. This CDR3 comprises 11 residues. The germline gives CDR1 DFQATT, CDR2 SNEGSKA (reference sequence). The CDR3, as DNA: TGCAGTGCTCCCTCTGGAAACACCATATATTTT. As protein: CSAPSGNTIYF.

This chain joins TRBV5-1 and TRBJ2-7; 10 bases fit TRBD2. CDR1 and CDR2 (germline): SGHRS, YFSETQ. The J segment lost 0 bases and the V segment lost 7 bases, leaving 10 bases of the junction unmatched. The CDR3 extends over 16 amino acids. CDR3 loop: CASQELAGLSSYEQYF. The CDR3 coding sequence is TGCGCCAGCCAGGAACTAGCGGGGCTAAGCTCCTACGAGCAGTACTTC.

The sample holds a few counts of this clone. The chain recombines TRBV7-3 with TRBJ1-5; 7 nucleotides match TRBD1. Germline CDR1 SGHTA, CDR2 FQGTGA. This CDR3 spans 17 amino acids. Germline trimming cut 7 bases from V and 1 base from J; bases unmatched to any gene: 13. Here the CDR3 DNA reads TGTGCCAGCACCCACCCGACAGGGAGCGGGAGCAATCAGCCCCAGCATTTT. Translation: CASTHPTGSGSNQPQHF.